Presented here are 30 T cell receptor beta chains from one specimen sequenced in a study of neurological immune-mediated disorders. TCRdb reanalysed the 5' RACE reads using MiXCR and keeps one entry per CDR3 protein. Of 25,000 to 35,000 distinct CDR3 sequences in the sample, about an eighth were seen once. Sequenced material: PBMCs. The receptors derive from a woman between 55 and 75 years old in good health.

This clonotype was seen many times. This chain uses TRBV20-1 with TRBJ1-6; 8 bases are a match to TRBD1. The V gene's germline CDR1 is DFQATT and CDR2 SNEGSKA (reference sequence). The CDR3 has 16 residues. Trimming took 6 bases from V and 8 from J; bases not matched to a gene: 15. CDR3 DNA sequence: TGCAGTGCAAGACAGGGGAGCGTCTTTCGGGATTCACCCCTCCACTTT. The encoded protein is CSARQGSVFRDSPLHF.

This chain uses TRBV7-8 with TRBJ2-5, with D perhaps assigned TRBD1 or TRBD2 (6 bases each). CDR1 and CDR2 from the germline V gene are SGHVS and FQNEAQ. Trimming left V 5 bases short and J 6 bases short, with 13 bases between. The CDR3 totals 13 residues. This CDR3 is CASSPAGGQTQYF. The CDR3 nucleotides are TGTGCCAGCAGCCCTGCCGGGGGCCAGACCCAGTACTTC.

This clonotype was seen ten or more times. The chain has TRBV20-1 and TRBJ2-1; 15 nucleotides match TRBD2. V trimming: 6 bases; J trimming: 10 bases; junction bases outside the gene matches: 13. This CDR3 is built from 16 residues. Germline V gene sequence: CDR1 DFQATT, CDR2 SNEGSKA (reference sequence). DNA of the CDR3: TGCAGTGCCACCGGGACTAGCGGGGGGCCTGGGGGAGAGCAGTTCTTC. Its protein product is CSATGTSGGPGGEQFF.

This clonotype was recorded at least ten times. The CDR3 nucleotides read TGCAGTGCTAGAGCGACAGGTCACACTGAAGCTTTCTTT. It codes for CSARATGHTEAFF. This sequence joins TRBV20-1 and TRBJ1-1, with a possible D match to TRBD1 (6 bases). Per the germline V gene, CDR1 is DFQATT and CDR2 is SNEGSKA (reference sequence). V dropped 1 base and J dropped 3 bases, with 9 bases sitting between them. The CDR3 covers 13 residues.

This clonotype was seen at least ten times. The chain combines TRBV10-3 with TRBJ1-5, with TRBD1 identical over 11 bases. The CDR3 is made up of 13 amino acids. The V segment lost 7 bases and the J segment 9 bases; nucleotides outside the gene matches: 5. CDR1 and CDR2 from the germline V gene are ENHRY and SYGVKD. CDR3 nucleotide sequence: TGTGCCATCAACCCCGGGACAGGGGGGCCCCAGCATTTT. The encoded protein is CAINPGTGGPQHF.

In its sample, this clonotype was seen many times. The chain couples TRBV7-3 to TRBJ2-1; 7 bases are a match to TRBD1. J gave up 4 bases and V 4 bases, and 7 bases lay outside the gene matches. The CDR3 covers 15 residues. Germline CDR1 is SGHTA and CDR2 is FQGTGA. CDR3 sequence reads: CASSSTGTDYNEQFF. DNA for the CDR3: TGTGCCAGCAGCTCCACCGGGACAGATTACAATGAGCAGTTCTTC.

This clonotype was found many times. The rearrangement links TRBV20-1 to TRBJ2-7, with a tentative D call TRBD1 (6 bases). Trimming pared 1 base from V and 0 bases from J, leaving 16 bases between. The CDR3 consists of 16 residues. Germline CDR1 DFQATT, CDR2 SNEGSKA (reference sequence). The CDR3 sequence is CSARAPGEGSSYEQYF. The DNA for the CDR3 is TGCAGTGCTAGAGCCCCAGGGGAAGGTTCCTCCTACGAGCAGTACTTC.

CDR3 nucleotides: TGTGCCAGCAGTTACGATTCGGCAGGGCGCGCGGAGACCCAGTACTTC. It yields the protein CASSYDSAGRAETQYF. The V gene is TRBV6-5, the J gene TRBJ2-5, with a weak D call TRBD1 (5 bases). In germline, CDR1 is MNHEY, CDR2 SVGAGI. This CDR3 has 16 amino acids. Trimming stripped 2 bases from V and 5 bases from J, with 18 bases between.

In its sample, this clonotype was seen many times. This chain uses TRBV2 with TRBJ1-1; the D is unclear. The V gene lost 4 bases and the J gene lost 4 bases, with 10 bases spanning the gap. Germline CDR1 reads SNHLY; CDR2 reads FYNNEI. The CDR3 contains 13 residues. For the CDR3, the DNA is TGTGCCAGCAGTGGTGAGGGAGGCACTGAAGCTTTCTTT. The encoded protein is CASSGEGGTEAFF.

This clonotype was observed at least ten times. This rearrangement joins TRBV7-2 to TRBJ2-7; D might be TRBD1 or TRBD2, each matching 5 bases. The germline CDR1 and CDR2 sequences are SGHTA and FQGNSA. Trimming removed 5 bases from V and 4 bases from J, with 15 bases in between. There are 14 residues in the CDR3. The CDR3 sequence is CASSEMGRTYEQYF. CDR3 DNA sequence: TGTGCCAGCAGCGAGATGGGGCGGACTTACGAGCAGTACTTC.

Ten or more counts support this clonotype. The V and J genes are TRBV20-1 and TRBJ2-1; 14 bases are a match to TRBD2. Germline CDR1 is DFQATT and CDR2 is SNEGSKA (reference sequence). The CDR3 runs 18 residues. V lost 4 bases and J lost 0; bases outside the gene matches: 8. CDR3 DNA sequence: TGCAGTGCTATCCGACTAGCGGGGGGGTGGAGCTCCTACAATGAGCAGTTCTTC. Amino acids: CSAIRLAGGWSSYNEQFF.

At least ten counts were recorded for this clonotype. The chain employs TRBV5-1 and TRBJ2-1; D unclear. The CDR3 has 14 amino acids. Germline CDR1 is SGHRS and CDR2 is YFSETQ. The germline V and J ends were trimmed by 4 bases and 3 bases, with 11 bases remaining between them. CDR3 loop: CASSPNPHYNEQFF. The CDR3 DNA reads as TGCGCCAGCAGCCCGAACCCCCACTACAATGAGCAGTTCTTC.

This clonotype was detected ten times or more. This chain connects TRBV29-1 to TRBJ1-6; D may be TRBD1 (5 bases). V dropped 5 bases and J dropped 3 bases, with 11 bases sitting between them. The germline V gene has CDR1 SQVTM and CDR2 ANQGSEA. The CDR3 totals 14 residues. This CDR3 reads CSVRRDDYNSPLHF. The CDR3 nucleotides are TGCAGCGTTCGGAGGGACGACTATAATTCACCCCTCCACTTT.

This clonotype was picked up many times. The chain couples TRBV7-3 to TRBJ2-1; D might be TRBD1 (6 bases). Germline values: CDR1 SGHTA, CDR2 FQGTGA. The CDR3 contains 17 residues. Trimming removed 2 bases at V and 0 bases at J, with 14 bases between. The CDR3 spells CASSLEALGASYNEQFF. The DNA of the CDR3 is TGTGCCAGCAGCTTAGAAGCTCTGGGGGCCTCCTACAATGAGCAGTTCTTC.

This clonotype showed up many times. The chain combines TRBV15 with TRBJ2-2; D gene unclear. Germline V CDR1 and CDR2: LNHNV, YYDKDF (reference sequence). This CDR3 has 13 amino acids. The V and J ends lost 0 bases and 5 bases respectively, with 4 bases between them. For the CDR3, the DNA is TGTGCCACCAGCAGAGATCGAACCGGGGAGCTGTTTTTT. Translation gives CATSRDRTGELFF. The complete variable domain, with remaining parts taken from reference TRBV15 and TRBJ2-2, reads DAMVIQNPRYQVTQFGKPVTLSCSQTLNHNVMYWYQQKSSQAPKLLFHYYDKDFNNEADTPDNFQSRRPNTSFCFLDIRSPGLGDTAMYLCATSRDRTGELFFGEGSRLTVL.

This clonotype is labeled as medium-sized. V usage is TRBV7-2 and J usage is TRBJ2-7; 7 bases are shared with TRBD1. Germline V CDR1 and CDR2: SGHTA, FQGNSA. Trimming took 5 bases from V and 4 from J; bases not matched to a gene: 8. CDR3 length: 14 residues. The CDR3 spells CASSLRQGGYEQYF. CDR3 in DNA: TGTGCCAGCAGCCTGAGACAGGGTGGGTACGAGCAGTACTTC.

At least ten counts were recorded for this clonotype. The genes are TRBV15 and TRBJ2-2; 7 bases line up with TRBD2. Looked up from germline, CDR1 is LNHNV and CDR2 is YYDKDF (reference sequence). The CDR3 extends over 14 amino acids. V lost 5 bases to trimming and J lost 3 bases; unmatched junction nucleotides: 3. The CDR3 spells CATSGRGYTGELFF. The CDR3 DNA follows: TGTGCCACCAGCGGGCGGGGGTACACCGGGGAGCTGTTTTTT.

Notes on this clonotype: A much larger clonotype is one base distant, so this may be a read error. V is TRBV9 and J is TRBJ2-5; 7 bases line up with TRBD1. There are 15 residues in the CDR3. V gave up 3 bases and J gave up 3 bases; unmatched junction bases: 8. CDR1 and CDR2 from the germline V gene are SGDLS and YYNGEE. The CDR3 DNA sequence: TGTGCCAGCAGCGCATCGACAGGGACCAAAGAGACCCAGTACTTC. Its protein product is CASSASTGTKETQYF.

This clonotype has ten or more counts. It may be a read error: a sequence one base away is much more abundant. The chain is built from TRBV5-6 and TRBJ1-2; D is uncertain. The CDR3 extends over 12 amino acids. Between the trimmed V and J ends, which lost 2 bases and 2 bases, there was a span of 4 bases. CDR1 and CDR2 from the germline V gene are SGHDT and YYEEEE. CDR3: CASSFGNYGYTF. Here the CDR3 DNA reads TGTGCCAGCAGCTTCGGAAACTATGGCTACACCTTC.

By share, this clonotype ranks as medium-sized (0.01 to 0.1%). The rearrangement links TRBV5-1 to TRBJ1-2; 8 bases line up with TRBD1. In germline, CDR1 is SGHRS, CDR2 YFSETQ. Trimming cost V 5 bases and J 2 bases; bases outside gene matches: 11. The CDR3 sequence is 16 residues long. The CDR3 loop reads CASRSLGTGINYGYTF. DNA of the CDR3: TGCGCCAGCAGGTCCCTAGGGACAGGAATCAACTATGGCTACACCTTC.

Many counts were recorded for this clonotype. The rearrangement links TRBV5-1 to TRBJ1-1; unclear D gene. The ends were cut back, 4 bases at V and 1 base at J, with 14 bases in the middle. The CDR3 is 15 amino acids. From germline, CDR1 is SGHRS and CDR2 YFSETQ. CDR3 coding DNA: TGCGCCAGCAGCCAACTGAGCACAGAGAACACTGAAGCTTTCTTT. It codes for CASSQLSTENTEAFF.

In its sample, this clonotype was seen many times. The V and J genes are TRBV4-2 and TRBJ2-7, with D hard to call. The CDR3 length is 13 residues. Germline assignment: CDR1 LGHNA and CDR2 YNFKEQ. Trimming left V 0 bases short and J 6 bases short, with 9 bases between. The CDR3 coding sequence is TGTGCCAGCAGCCAAGAATCTCCCGGCGAGCAGTACTTC. Encoded protein: CASSQESPGEQYF.

This clonotype was detected many times. The chain carries TRBV20-1 and TRBJ1-1, with a weak D call TRBD1 (5 bases). This CDR3 is built from 13 residues. Germline values: CDR1 DFQATT, CDR2 SNEGSKA (reference sequence). The germline V and J ends were trimmed by 5 bases and 1 base, with 11 bases remaining between them. The CDR3 is CSASRDGNTEAFF. As DNA, the CDR3 is TGCAGTGCTTCCCGGGACGGGAACACTGAAGCTTTCTTT.

In its sample, this clonotype was seen many times. The chain uses TRBV20-1 and TRBJ1-4, with D possibly being TRBD1 (5 bases). The CDR3 sequence is 14 residues long. Germline V CDR1 and CDR2: DFQATT, SNEGSKA (reference sequence). The V end was cut by 0 bases, the J end by 8 bases, with 13 bases between. For the CDR3, the DNA is TGCAGTGCTAGAGATCCTAGGGAGGGGGAAAAACTGTTTTTT. Translated, it gives CSARDPREGEKLFF.

This clonotype appeared many times. Compared with germline, one end of the junction differs, possibly owing to a read error. This rearrangement joins TRBV29-1 to TRBJ1-2; the D gene is possibly TRBD1 (6 bases). Germline values: CDR1 SQVTM, CDR2 ANQGSEA. CDR3 size: 15 residues. The DNA of the CDR3 is TGCAGCGTTGAAGTAGGAGTGTCAGGGGCGGACGGGGAGGTCTTC. It encodes CSVEVGVSGADGEVF.

This clonotype was counted ten times or more. This rearrangement joins TRBV2 to TRBJ1-6; D is ambiguous. CDR1 SNHLY and CDR2 FYNNEI come from the germline V gene. V was shortened by 10 bases and J by 4 bases, with 11 bases between the two germline ends. The CDR3 totals 13 residues. CDR3 coding DNA: TGTGCCACCACGAGACTGTATAATTCACCCCTCCACTTT. Its protein product is CATTRLYNSPLHF.

The table lists this clonotype with many counts. V and J are TRBV20-1 and TRBJ2-3; 8 bases fit TRBD1. Germline-derived CDR1 and CDR2 are DFQATT and SNEGSKA (reference sequence). Trimming removed 3 bases from V and 4 bases from J; junction bases left unmatched: 0. The CDR3 contains 12 residues. DNA of the CDR3: TGCAGTGCTAGGGACAGGGCAGATACGCAGTATTTT. It is translated as CSARDRADTQYF.

The table lists this clonotype with many counts. The chain uses TRBV20-1 and TRBJ2-7; D might be TRBD1 (5 bases). From germline, CDR1 is DFQATT and CDR2 SNEGSKA (reference sequence). CDR3 length: 11 residues. The V end lost 2 bases, the J end lost 5 bases, and 7 bases lay between the germline ends. In nucleotides, the CDR3 is TGCAGTGCTAGACCAGGGCACGAGCAGTACTTC. Translation gives CSARPGHEQYF.

This clonotype has at least ten counts. V and J are TRBV5-5 and TRBJ1-4; TRBD1 is a possible D gene (6 bases). Germline CDR1 is SGHKS and CDR2 is YYEKEE (reference sequence). The CDR3 consists of 15 residues. Trimming took 0 bases from V and 8 from J, leaving 14 bases between them. The CDR3 reads CASSLAGAGGEKLFF. The CDR3 bases are TGTGCCAGCAGCTTGGCGGGGGCCGGCGGGGAAAAACTGTTTTTT.

This clonotype was seen at least ten times. DNA of the CDR3: TGTGCCAGCAGCCACCAAGAGACCCAGTACTTC. It specifies CASSHQETQYF. The chain uses TRBV7-6 and TRBJ2-5; no clear D. From germline, CDR1 is SGHVS and CDR2 FNYEAQ. The CDR3 length is 11 residues. The V end was cut by 5 bases, the J end by 0 bases, with 1 base between. The full variable domain, in which reference TRBV7-6 and TRBJ2-5 provide the parts outside the CDR3, is GAGVSQSPRYKVTKRGQDVALRCDPISGHVSLYWYRQALGQGPEFLTYFNYEAQQDKSGLPNDRFSAERPEGSISTLTIQRTEQRDSAMYRCASSHQETQYFGPGTRLLVL.